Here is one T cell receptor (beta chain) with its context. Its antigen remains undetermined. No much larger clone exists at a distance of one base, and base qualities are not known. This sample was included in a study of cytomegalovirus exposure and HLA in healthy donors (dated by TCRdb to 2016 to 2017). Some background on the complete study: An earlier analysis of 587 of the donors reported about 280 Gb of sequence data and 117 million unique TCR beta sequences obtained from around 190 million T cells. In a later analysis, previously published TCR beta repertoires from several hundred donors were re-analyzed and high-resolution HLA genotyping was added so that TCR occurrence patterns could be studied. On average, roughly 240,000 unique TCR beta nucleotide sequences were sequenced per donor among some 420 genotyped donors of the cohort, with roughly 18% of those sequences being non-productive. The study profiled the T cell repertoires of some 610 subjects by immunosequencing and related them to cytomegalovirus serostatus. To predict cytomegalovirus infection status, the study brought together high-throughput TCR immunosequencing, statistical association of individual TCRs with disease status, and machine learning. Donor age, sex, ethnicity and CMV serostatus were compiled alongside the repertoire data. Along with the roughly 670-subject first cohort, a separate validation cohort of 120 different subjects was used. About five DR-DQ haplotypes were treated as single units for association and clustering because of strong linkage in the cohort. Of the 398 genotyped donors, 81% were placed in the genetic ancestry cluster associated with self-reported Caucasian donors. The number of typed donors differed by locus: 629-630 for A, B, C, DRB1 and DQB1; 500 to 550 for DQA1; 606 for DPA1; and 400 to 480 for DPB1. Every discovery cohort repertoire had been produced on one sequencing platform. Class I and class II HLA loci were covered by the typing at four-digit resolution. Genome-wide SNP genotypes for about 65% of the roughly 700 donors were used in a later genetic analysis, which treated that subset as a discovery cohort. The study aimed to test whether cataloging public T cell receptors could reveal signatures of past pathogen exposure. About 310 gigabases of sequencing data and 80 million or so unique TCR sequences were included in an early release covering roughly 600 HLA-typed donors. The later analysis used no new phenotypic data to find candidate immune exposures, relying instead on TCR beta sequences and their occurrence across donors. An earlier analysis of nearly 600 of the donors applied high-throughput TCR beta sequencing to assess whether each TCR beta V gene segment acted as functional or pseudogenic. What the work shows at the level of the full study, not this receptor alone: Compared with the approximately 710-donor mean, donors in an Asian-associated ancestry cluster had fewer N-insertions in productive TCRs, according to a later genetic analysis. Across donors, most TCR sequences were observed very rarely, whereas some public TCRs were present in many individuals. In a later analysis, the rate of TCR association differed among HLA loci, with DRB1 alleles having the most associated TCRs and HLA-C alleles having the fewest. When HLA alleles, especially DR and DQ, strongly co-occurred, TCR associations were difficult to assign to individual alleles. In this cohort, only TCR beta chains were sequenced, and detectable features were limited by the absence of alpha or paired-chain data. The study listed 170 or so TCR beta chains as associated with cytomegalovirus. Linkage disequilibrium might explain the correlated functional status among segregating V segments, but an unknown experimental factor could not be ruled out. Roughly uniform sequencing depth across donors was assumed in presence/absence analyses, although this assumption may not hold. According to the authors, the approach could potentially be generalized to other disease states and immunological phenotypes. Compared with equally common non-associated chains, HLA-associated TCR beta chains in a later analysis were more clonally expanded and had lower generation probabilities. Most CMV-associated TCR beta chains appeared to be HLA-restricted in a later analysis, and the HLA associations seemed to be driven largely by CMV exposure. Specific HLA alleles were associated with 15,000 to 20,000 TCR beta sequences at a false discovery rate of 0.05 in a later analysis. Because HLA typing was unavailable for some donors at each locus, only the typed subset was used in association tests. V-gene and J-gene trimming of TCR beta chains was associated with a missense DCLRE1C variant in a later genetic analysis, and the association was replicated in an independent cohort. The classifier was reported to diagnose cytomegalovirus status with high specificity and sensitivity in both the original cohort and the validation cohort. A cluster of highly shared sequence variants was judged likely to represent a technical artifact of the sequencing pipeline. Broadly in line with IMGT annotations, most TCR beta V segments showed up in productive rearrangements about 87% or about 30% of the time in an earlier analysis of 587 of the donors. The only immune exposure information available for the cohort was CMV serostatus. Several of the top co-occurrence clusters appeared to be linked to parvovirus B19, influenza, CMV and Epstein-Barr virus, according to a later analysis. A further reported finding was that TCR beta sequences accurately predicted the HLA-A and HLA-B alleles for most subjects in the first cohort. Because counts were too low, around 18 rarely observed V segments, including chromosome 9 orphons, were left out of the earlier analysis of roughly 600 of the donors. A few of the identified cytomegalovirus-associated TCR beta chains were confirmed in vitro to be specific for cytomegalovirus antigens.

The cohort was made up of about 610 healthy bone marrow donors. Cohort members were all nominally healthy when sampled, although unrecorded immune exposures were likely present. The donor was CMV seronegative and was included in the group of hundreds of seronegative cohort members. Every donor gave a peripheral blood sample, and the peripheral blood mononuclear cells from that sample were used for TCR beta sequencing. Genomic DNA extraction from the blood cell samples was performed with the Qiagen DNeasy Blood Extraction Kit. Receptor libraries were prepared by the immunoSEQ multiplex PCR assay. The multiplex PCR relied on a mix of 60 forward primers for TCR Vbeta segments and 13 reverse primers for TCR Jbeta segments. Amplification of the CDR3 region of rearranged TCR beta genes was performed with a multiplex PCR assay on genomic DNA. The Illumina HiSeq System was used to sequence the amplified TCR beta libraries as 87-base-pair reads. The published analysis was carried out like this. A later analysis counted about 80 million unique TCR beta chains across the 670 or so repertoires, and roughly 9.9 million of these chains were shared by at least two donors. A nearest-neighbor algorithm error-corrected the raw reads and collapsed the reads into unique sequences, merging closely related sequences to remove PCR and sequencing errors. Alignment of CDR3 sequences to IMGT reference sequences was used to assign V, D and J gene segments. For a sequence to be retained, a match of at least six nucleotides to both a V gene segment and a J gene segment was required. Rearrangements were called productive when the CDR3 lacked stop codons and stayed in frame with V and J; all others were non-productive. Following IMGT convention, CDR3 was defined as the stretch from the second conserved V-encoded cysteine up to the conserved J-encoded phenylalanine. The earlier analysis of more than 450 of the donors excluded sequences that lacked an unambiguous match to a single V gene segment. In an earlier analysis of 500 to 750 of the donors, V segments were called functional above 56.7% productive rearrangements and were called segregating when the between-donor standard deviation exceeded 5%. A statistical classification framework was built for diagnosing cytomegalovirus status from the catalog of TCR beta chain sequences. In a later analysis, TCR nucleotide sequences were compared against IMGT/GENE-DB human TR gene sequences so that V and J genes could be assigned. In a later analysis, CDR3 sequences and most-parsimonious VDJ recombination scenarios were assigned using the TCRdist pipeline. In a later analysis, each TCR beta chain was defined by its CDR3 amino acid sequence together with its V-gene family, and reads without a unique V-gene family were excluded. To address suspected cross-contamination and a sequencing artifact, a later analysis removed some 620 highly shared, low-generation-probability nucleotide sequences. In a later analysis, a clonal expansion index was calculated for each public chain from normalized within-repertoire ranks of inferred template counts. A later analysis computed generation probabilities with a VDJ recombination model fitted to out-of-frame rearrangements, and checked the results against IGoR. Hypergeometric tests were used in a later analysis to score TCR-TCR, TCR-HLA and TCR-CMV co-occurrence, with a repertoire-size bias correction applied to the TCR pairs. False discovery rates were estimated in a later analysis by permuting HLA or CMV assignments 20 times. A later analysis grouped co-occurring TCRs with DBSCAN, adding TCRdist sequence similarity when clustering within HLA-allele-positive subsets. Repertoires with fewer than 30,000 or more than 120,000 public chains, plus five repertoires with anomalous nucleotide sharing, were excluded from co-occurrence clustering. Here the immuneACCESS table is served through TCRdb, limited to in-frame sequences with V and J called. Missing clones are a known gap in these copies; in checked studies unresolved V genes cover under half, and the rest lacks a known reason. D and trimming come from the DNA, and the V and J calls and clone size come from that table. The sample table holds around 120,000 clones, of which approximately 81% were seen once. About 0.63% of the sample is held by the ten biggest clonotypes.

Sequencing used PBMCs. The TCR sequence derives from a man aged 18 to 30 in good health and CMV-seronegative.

The CDR3 amino acid sequence is: CASSLVLADTQYF. The DNA reads as follows: TGTGCCAGCAGCTTAGTTCTAGCGGATACGCAGTATTTT. This chain is built from TRBV7-9 and TRBJ2-3; perhaps TRBD2 is the D gene, with 6 bases matching. Between the V and J ends, shortened by 1 base and 6 bases respectively, the junction contains 8 bases. CDR1 is given as SEHNR and CDR2 as FQNEAQ, both from the germline V gene (reference sequence). From cysteine to phenylalanine, the CDR3 is 13 amino acids long. The sequence is cut down to CDR3 DNA, 39 bases in frame from base 1.